This T cell receptor beta chain derives from a study of blood T cell repertoires in COVID-19. Sequencing used immunoSEQ multiplex PCR; TCRdb keeps in-frame clones, though not all of them. Among some 21,000 clones, 86% were seen once, and the ten largest hold less than 15%. Germline CDR1 is LGHDT and CDR2 is YNNKEL (reference sequence). Trimming removed 5 bases from V and 5 bases from J; junction bases left unmatched: 6. The CDR3 extends over 14 amino acids. This chain links TRBV3-1 (or the pseudogene TRBV3-2) with TRBJ2-1, with TRBD1 matching 7 bases. The source of this sequence is a woman at least 80 years old with active or convalescent COVID-19. Sequencing was performed on peripheral blood. The CDR3 reads CASSDRVGHNEQFF. The DNA for the CDR3 is TGTGCCAGCAGCGACAGGGTCGGACACAATGAGCAGTTCTTC.